Sequencing of this T cell receptor beta chain was carried out in a study of T-cell reconstitution after alpha-beta-depleted transplantation in children. V gave up 5 bases and J gave up 1 base; unmatched junction bases: 3. CDR3 size: 13 residues. Germline assignment: CDR1 SQVTM and CDR2 ANQGSEA. This clonotype was seen ten or more times. Using unique molecular identifiers, the investigators prepared the TCRbeta library. Each CDR3 protein is one row after TCRdb ran MiXCR on the PCR reads. The repertoire holds about 240,000 distinct CDR3 sequences, with more than 10% as singletons. This sequence joins TRBV29-1 and TRBJ1-1; 8 nucleotides match TRBD1. The receptor comes from a human donor who donated a stem cell graft to a child with acute lymphoblastic leukemia. The sequences come from PBMCs from the stem cell graft donor, collected from the stem cell graft. CDR3 region: CSVMGTGNTEAFF. In DNA form, the CDR3 reads TGCAGCGTTATGGGGACAGGGAACACTGAAGCTTTCTTT. Supplemented by reference TRBV29-1 and TRBJ1-1, the full variable domain reads SAVISQKPSRDICQRGTSLTIQCQVDSQVTMMFWYRQQPGQSLTLIATANQGSEATYESGFVIDKFPISRPNLTFSTLTVSNMSPEDSSIYLCSVMGTGNTEAFFGQGTRLTVV.